These 19 T cell receptor beta chains share one sample of origin, sequenced in a study of T cells in localized non-small cell lung cancer. Sequenced by immunoSEQ multiplex PCR; TCRdb stores in-frame clones only, minus some. The table lists 10,000 to 15,000 clones, around 84% of them singletons. The sequencing here drew on peripheral blood, taken before any cancer treatment. The source of these receptors is a male donor aged 60 or over with stage III lung adenocarcinoma.

The V and J genes are TRBV27 and TRBJ2-2; possibly TRBD2 for D (7 bases). CDR1 is MNHEY, CDR2 SMNVEV, per germline (reference sequence). This CDR3 spans 17 amino acids. Trimming pared 6 bases from V and 7 bases from J, leaving 24 bases between. The CDR3, as DNA: TGTGCCAGCAGCCGCCTGCTTGGGGGGGCGGGGTGCGGGGAGCTGTTTTTT. This sequence encodes CASSRLLGGAGCGELFF.

The V call is TRBV29-1, the J call TRBJ2-1; D unclear. The germline V and J ends were trimmed by 7 bases and 10 bases, with 14 bases remaining between them. The germline V gene has CDR1 SQVTM and CDR2 ANQGSEA. The CDR3 covers 11 residues. The CDR3 DNA reads as TGCAGCGGTTGTGTAGGGCCCGAGCAGTTCTTC. Protein: CSGCVGPEQFF.

The chain recombines TRBV5-1 with TRBJ2-4; perhaps TRBD2 as D (5 bases). Trimming took 4 bases from V and 1 from J, leaving 12 bases between them. The germline V gene encodes CDR1 SGHRS and CDR2 YFSETQ. The CDR3 contains 15 residues. The CDR3 loop reads CASSHGDAAKNIQYF. Here the CDR3 DNA reads TGCGCCAGCAGCCACGGGGATGCGGCCAAAAACATTCAGTACTTC.

The chain links TRBV7-9 to TRBJ2-1, with 8 nucleotides matching TRBD1. The CDR3 runs to 15 residues. The V gene end was trimmed by 5 bases and the J gene end by 5 bases; junction bases not matched to a gene: 8. Germline CDR1 reads SEHNR; CDR2 reads FQNEAQ (reference sequence). The CDR3 loop is CASSPRGQENNEQFF. Written as DNA, the CDR3 is TGTGCCAGCAGCCCGAGGGGACAGGAGAACAATGAGCAGTTCTTC. The entire variable domain, with the rest obtained from reference TRBV7-9 and TRBJ2-1, is as follows: DTGVSQNPRHKITKRGQNVTFRCDPISEHNRLYWYRQTLGQGPEFLTYFQNEAQLEKSRLLSDRFSAERPKGSFSTLEIQRTEQGDSAMYLCASSPRGQENNEQFFGPGTRLTVL.

V gene TRBV5-6 combines with J gene TRBJ2-7, with 9 nucleotides matching TRBD1. CDR1 is SGHDT, CDR2 YYEEEE, per germline. Losses at the gene ends were 2 bases for V and 3 bases for J; bases not matched to a gene: 3. This CDR3 region has 14 residues. Written as DNA, the CDR3 is TGTGCCAGCAGCTTCGGGACAGGGCTCTACGAGCAGTACTTC. Protein sequence: CASSFGTGLYEQYF.

The genes are TRBV5-1 and TRBJ2-7, with a tentative D call TRBD1 (6 bases). Germline values: CDR1 SGHRS, CDR2 YFSETQ. Trimming shortened V by 1 base and J by 7 bases, and 15 bases separated the two germline ends. CDR3 length: 14 residues. Here the CDR3 reads CASSLLRQADEQYF. The CDR3 DNA follows: TGCGCCAGCAGCTTGTTAAGACAGGCTGATGAGCAGTACTTC. Drawing the rest from reference TRBV5-1 and TRBJ2-7, the complete variable domain is KAGVTQTPRYLIKTRGQQVTLSCSPISGHRSVSWYQQTPGQGLQFLFEYFSETQRNKGNFPGRFSGRQFSNSRSEMNVSTLELGDSALYLCASSLLRQADEQYFGPGTRLTVT.

The chain combines TRBV19 with TRBJ1-3; perhaps TRBD1 as D (5 bases). Deletions cut 6 bases from V and 2 bases from J, with 11 bases between. CDR3 length equals 14 residues. Germline lookup yields CDR1 LNHDA and CDR2 SQIVND (reference sequence). CDR3 sequence (DNA): TGTGCCAGTAGCCCGGGGCAGCCTGGAAACACCATATATTTT. This sequence encodes CASSPGQPGNTIYF.

This chain uses TRBV19 with TRBJ2-3; weak D call: TRBD2 (6 bases). V was pared by 8 bases and J by 1 base, with 10 bases between. The CDR3 consists of 13 residues. Germline CDR1 is LNHDA and CDR2 is SQIVND (reference sequence). CDR3 DNA sequence: TGTGCCAGTCGAATAGCGGGCACAGATACGCAGTATTTT. Its translation: CASRIAGTDTQYF. The full variable domain, its missing parts supplied by reference TRBV19 and TRBJ2-3, is DGGITQSPKYLFRKEGQNVTLSCEQNLNHDAMYWYRQDPGQGLRLIYYSQIVNDFQKGDIAEGYSVSREKKESFPLTVTSAQKNPTAFYLCASRIAGTDTQYFGPGTRLTVL.

This CDR3 reads CAWRDKNYGYTF. The CDR3 region has the DNA TGTGCCTGGAGGGACAAAAACTATGGCTACACCTTC. The V call is TRBV30, the J call TRBJ1-2, with D tentatively TRBD1 (5 bases). Germline CDR1 is GTSNPN and CDR2 is SVGIG (reference sequence). The CDR3 runs to 12 residues. V lost 3 bases and J lost 2, with 7 bases in between.

The V and J genes are TRBV23-1 and TRBJ1-2; the D is unclear. TRBV23-1 is sorted into the ORF group, with uncertain function. The length of the CDR3 is 11 residues. V was clipped by 3 bases and J by 8 bases, with 7 bases between them. CDR3 sequence reads: CASSHRGGYTF. In nucleotides, the CDR3 is TGCGCCAGCAGTCATCGGGGAGGCTACACCTTC.

The chain joins TRBV10-2 to TRBJ1-1, with 11 bases aligning to TRBD1. The ends lost 3 bases at V and 4 bases at J; junction bases unmatched: 19. Germline V CDR1 and CDR2: WSHSY, SAAADI. The CDR3 covers 20 residues. CDR3: CASSDRDRWDRGNLGTEAFF. In nucleotides, the CDR3 is TGCGCCAGCAGTGATAGGGATCGCTGGGACAGGGGGAATTTGGGCACTGAAGCTTTCTTT.

V usage is TRBV7-9 and J usage is TRBJ1-2; TRBD1 might be the D (5 bases). Germline loops: CDR1 SEHNR, CDR2 FQNEAQ (reference sequence). The V end lost 1 base, the J end lost 6 bases, and 18 bases lay between the germline ends. The CDR3 covers 16 residues. In nucleotides, the CDR3 is TGTGCCAGCAGCTTAGGAACAGGCGCCAGGAATGATGGCTACACCTTC. It encodes CASSLGTGARNDGYTF.

This clone appeared a single time. In the same sample, other DNA sequences code for this CDR3. CDR3: CASRPGTGVFEAFF. The DNA of the CDR3 is TGTGCCAGCAGACCCGGGACAGGGGTTTTTGAAGCTTTCTTT. This rearrangement joins TRBV7-2 to TRBJ1-1, with 10 bases fitting TRBD1. The CDR3 is 14 residues long. CDR1 and CDR2 (germline): SGHTA, FQGNSA. The trim removed 6 bases at V and 7 bases at J, leaving 8 bases unmatched.

A single count supports this clone. This sequence joins TRBV19 and TRBJ1-5; no firm D call. Germline V gene sequence: CDR1 LNHDA, CDR2 SQIVND (reference sequence). The V end was cut by 6 bases, the J end by 5 bases, with 8 bases between. The length of the CDR3 is 12 residues. The CDR3 DNA follows: TGTGCCAGTAGGGTTCCGGATCAGCCCCAGCATTTT. Residues: CASRVPDQPQHF.

V gene TRBV5-8 combines with J gene TRBJ2-7; 7 nucleotides line up with TRBD2. Germline CDR1 reads SGHTS; CDR2 reads YDEGEE. Trimming removed 0 bases from V and 3 bases from J; junction bases left unmatched: 9. This CDR3 has 16 amino acids. CDR3 DNA: TGTGCCAGCAGCTTGGATGCAGCGGGACCATACTACGAGCAGTACTTC. It encodes CASSLDAAGPYYEQYF.

This chain uses TRBV6-1 with TRBJ2-7; 8 bases agree with TRBD1. The V gene end was trimmed by 8 bases and the J gene end by 3 bases; junction bases not matched to a gene: 9. The CDR3 has 14 residues. Per the germline V gene, CDR1 is MNHNS and CDR2 is SASEGT. The chain's CDR3 is CASGRQGRDYEQYF. Here the CDR3 DNA reads TGTGCCAGCGGACGACAGGGGAGAGACTACGAGCAGTACTTC.

V and J are TRBV6-6 and TRBJ1-6, with a tentative D call TRBD1 (5 bases). The CDR3 sequence is 15 residues long. Trimming removed 5 bases from V and 3 bases from J, with 11 bases in between. Per the germline V gene, CDR1 is MNHNY and CDR2 is SVGAGI (reference sequence). CDR3 DNA: TGTGCCAGCAGTCGGGACGGGATCTATAATTCACCCCTCCACTTT. Encoded protein: CASSRDGIYNSPLHF.

V and J are TRBV5-1 and TRBJ2-7; D is tentatively TRBD1 or TRBD2 (7 bases each). CDR1 is SGHRS, CDR2 YFSETQ, per germline. Trimming removed 3 bases from V and 2 bases from J, with 21 bases in between. The CDR3 contains 17 residues. The CDR3 DNA reads TGCGCCAGCAGCTCCAGGGGGGGGGCCACCTCGGCCTACGAGCAGTACTTC. Translation gives CASSSRGGATSAYEQYF.

The CDR3 here is CAWGTGGDTQYF. CDR3 bases: TGTGCCTGGGGGACAGGGGGAGATACGCAGTATTTT. This rearrangement joins TRBV30 to TRBJ2-3; 11 bases agree with TRBD1. V shed 5 bases and J 5 bases; nucleotides not matched to a gene: 0. CDR1 is GTSNPN and CDR2 is SVGIG in the germline V gene (reference sequence). This CDR3 is 12 amino acids long. Using reference TRBV30 and TRBJ2-3 for the parts outside the CDR3, the full variable domain is SQTIHQWPATLVQPVGSPLSLECTVEGTSNPNLYWYRQAAGRGLQLLFYSVGIGQISSEVPQNLSASRPQDRQFILSSKKLLLSDSGFYLCAWGTGGDTQYFGPGTRLTVL.